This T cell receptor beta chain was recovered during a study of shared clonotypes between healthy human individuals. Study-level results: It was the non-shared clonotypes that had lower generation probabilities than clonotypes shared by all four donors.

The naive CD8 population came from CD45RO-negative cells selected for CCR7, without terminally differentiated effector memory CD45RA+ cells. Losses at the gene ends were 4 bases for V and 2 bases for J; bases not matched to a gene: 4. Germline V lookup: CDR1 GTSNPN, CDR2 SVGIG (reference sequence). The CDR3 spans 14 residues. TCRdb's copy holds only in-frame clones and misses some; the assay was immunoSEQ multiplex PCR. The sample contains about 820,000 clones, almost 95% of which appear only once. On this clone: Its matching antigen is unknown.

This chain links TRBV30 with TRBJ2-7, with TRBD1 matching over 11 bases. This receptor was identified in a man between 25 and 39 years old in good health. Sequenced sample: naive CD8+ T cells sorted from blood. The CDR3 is CAWTGTGGPYEQYF. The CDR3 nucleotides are TGTGCCTGGACTGGGACAGGGGGACCCTACGAGCAGTACTTC.